This TCR beta chain derives from a study of cytomegalovirus exposure and HLA in healthy donors. Both 60 Vbeta primers and 13 Jbeta primers went into the PCR. Using immunoSEQ multiplex PCR, the repertoire was profiled, and TCRdb retains in-frame clones only, with some absent. The sample contains 160,000 or so clones, approximately 80% of which appear only once. Nominal health characterized the donors when sampled, though unrecorded immune exposures were likely. Findings and limits, study-wide: Researchers catalogued under 200 TCR beta chains as cytomegalovirus-associated.

For this clone: What it binds is not known.

This CDR3 contains 17 residues. V gave up 4 bases and J gave up 5 bases; unmatched junction bases: 12. Germline V gene data show CDR1 as SGHRS and CDR2 as YFSETQ. This TCR derives from a man aged 50-60 years in good health and CMV-seropositive. This chain uses TRBV5-1 with TRBJ1-4, with 9 nucleotides matching TRBD1. Sequences were obtained from PBMCs. This chain's CDR3 is CASSRRFMGQGNEKLFF. For the CDR3, the DNA is TGCGCCAGCAGCCGGAGATTTATGGGACAGGGAAATGAAAAACTGTTTTTT. Combining the CDR3 with reference TRBV5-1 and TRBJ1-4 gives the whole variable domain KAGVTQTPRYLIKTRGQQVTLSCSPISGHRSVSWYQQTPGQGLQFLFEYFSETQRNKGNFPGRFSGRQFSNSRSEMNVSTLELGDSALYLCASSRRFMGQGNEKLFFGSGTQLSVL.